Presented here are 11 T cell receptor beta chains from one specimen sequenced in a study of blood T cell repertoires in COVID-19. Repertoires were generated with immunoSEQ multiplex PCR, while TCRdb's copy carries only in-frame clones and drops some. The sample has under 300,000 clones, about 88% seen once. The source material was peripheral blood. The receptors were gathered from a woman in her 70s with active or convalescent COVID-19.

The chain joins TRBV18 to TRBJ1-2; TRBD1 is a possible D gene (5 bases). V lost 0 bases and J lost 4, with 12 bases in between. The CDR3 is 15 residues long. Germline lookup yields CDR1 KGHSH and CDR2 LQKENI. The CDR3 is CASSPPVLQGYGYTF. The DNA of the CDR3 is TGTGCCAGCTCACCACCGGTACTCCAGGGCTATGGCTACACCTTC.

The chain is built from TRBV5-4 and TRBJ1-4; D may be TRBD1 (5 bases). Germline assignment: CDR1 SGHNT and CDR2 YYREEE (reference sequence). The CDR3 totals 14 residues. The V end lost 4 bases, the J end lost 5 bases, and 12 bases lay between the germline ends. The CDR3 loop reads CASSTGGENEKLFF. Written as DNA, the CDR3 is TGTGCCAGCAGCACGGGGGGGGAGAATGAAAAACTGTTTTTT.

The chain couples TRBV7-8 to TRBJ1-4; TRBD1 matches at 9 bases. CDR3 length equals 18 residues. Trimming took 5 bases from V and 0 from J; bases not matched to a gene: 10. The germline gives CDR1 SGHVS, CDR2 FQNEAQ. CDR3 nucleotide sequence: TGTGCCAGCAGCAGGGGACAGGGAGGTTGGGCAACTAATGAAAAACTGTTTTTT. Translation gives CASSRGQGGWATNEKLFF.

This chain links TRBV4-3 with TRBJ1-2; TRBD1 might be the D (6 bases). Per the germline V gene, CDR1 is LGHNA and CDR2 is YSLEER. CDR3 size: 14 residues. The ends were cut back, 4 bases at V and 6 bases at J, with 15 bases in the middle. CDR3 region: CASSPGTSWDGYTF. CDR3 nucleotide sequence: TGCGCCAGCAGCCCGGGGACATCATGGGATGGCTACACCTTC.

The gene calls are TRBV24-1 and TRBJ1-1, with a weak D call TRBD1 (5 bases). This CDR3 is 15 amino acids long. Per the germline V gene, CDR1 is KGHDR and CDR2 is SFDVKD. The V gene lost 4 bases and the J gene lost 4 bases, with 15 bases spanning the gap. As DNA, the CDR3 is TGTGCCACCAGTGACCGTCGCGGGGGAGGCACTGAAGCTTTCTTT. This codes for CATSDRRGGGTEAFF.

This clone came up once. The V gene is TRBV20-1, the J gene TRBJ2-7, with D maybe TRBD1 (5 bases). The CDR3 has 11 amino acids. Looked up from germline, CDR1 is DFQATT and CDR2 is SNEGSKA (reference sequence). V lost 5 bases, J lost 5 bases, and 10 bases lay in between. The CDR3 coding sequence is TGCAGTGCTTCCAGGACACACGAGCAGTACTTC. Its protein is CSASRTHEQYF.

This clone was seen just once. Other DNA sequences from this sample encode an identical CDR3 as well. This chain connects TRBV24-1 to TRBJ1-5; D remains unclear. This CDR3 spans 13 amino acids. The germline gives CDR1 KGHDR, CDR2 SFDVKD. V dropped 0 bases and J dropped 7 bases, with 6 bases sitting between them. CDR3 protein: CATSDLRGQPQHF. DNA of the CDR3: TGTGCCACCAGTGATTTGCGGGGACAGCCCCAGCATTTT.

The rearrangement links TRBV25-1 to TRBJ1-2; 7 bases are a match to TRBD1. J lost 9 bases, V lost 8 bases, and 6 bases had no gene match. Germline values: CDR1 MGHDK, CDR2 SYGVNS. The CDR3 spans 11 residues. CDR3 DNA sequence: TGTGCCAGCGGGGGACAGAAGAGCTACACCTTC. Amino acids: CASGGQKSYTF.

This chain uses TRBV9 with TRBJ1-2; D is unresolved. This CDR3 has 15 amino acids. Deletions cut 0 bases from V and 3 bases from J, with 12 bases between. The V gene's germline CDR1 is SGDLS and CDR2 YYNGEE. CDR3 amino acids: CASSVDTGLDYGYTF. DNA for the CDR3: TGTGCCAGCAGCGTAGATACGGGTTTAGACTATGGCTACACCTTC.

J is TRBJ2-1 and V is TRBV11-2, with D maybe TRBD1 (6 bases). Germline V gene lookup returns CDR1 SGHAT and CDR2 FQNNGV. Trimming took off 5 bases at V and 7 bases at J, with 24 bases between the two ends. The CDR3 is 17 amino acids. The CDR3, as DNA: TGTGCCAGCAGCCCTCACCCCGGTCTCCAGGGGCATAATGAGCAGTTCTTC. Protein: CASSPHPGLQGHNEQFF. Full variable domain (missing parts from reference TRBV11-2 and TRBJ2-1): EAGVAQSPRYKIIEKRQSVAFWCNPISGHATLYWYQQILGQGPKLLIQFQNNGVVDDSQLPKDRFSAERLKGVDSTLKIQPAKLEDSAVYLCASSPHPGLQGHNEQFFGPGTRLTVL.

V and J are TRBV2 and TRBJ2-3, with TRBD2 matching over 15 bases. Germline CDR1 SNHLY, CDR2 FYNNEI. The trim removed 6 bases at V and 0 bases at J, leaving 7 bases unmatched. This CDR3 is built from 18 residues. The CDR3, as DNA: TGTGCCAGCAGAGGCGGACTAGCGGGGGGGCTTAGCACAGATACGCAGTATTTT. Residues: CASRGGLAGGLSTDTQYF.